The clone carrying this T cell receptor beta chain was picked up one time. Its antigen is unidentified. This sample was included in a study of cytomegalovirus exposure and HLA in healthy donors. Study outcomes and limitations: Previous analysis showed most TCR beta V segments were productive about 87% or about 30% of the time.

The PCR used 60 Vbeta and 13 Jbeta primers. Method: immunoSEQ multiplex PCR; TCRdb's copy keeps in-frame clones and lacks some. The sample has around 130,000 clones; more than 60% are singletons. The sample consisted of PBMCs. The sequence was collected from a woman aged 18-29 years in good health and CMV-seronegative.

CDR3 in DNA: TGCGCCAGCAGCTTGAGCGGGGTAGTCACCGGGGAGCTGTTTTTT. This gives the protein CASSLSGVVTGELFF. The chain carries TRBV5-1 and TRBJ2-2; TRBD2 matches at 7 bases. Per germline, CDR1 SGHRS and CDR2 YFSETQ. The CDR3 sequence is 15 residues long. V shed 1 base and J 4 bases; nucleotides not matched to a gene: 4. The variable domain in full, with the rest retrieved from reference TRBV5-1 and TRBJ2-2, is KAGVTQTPRYLIKTRGQQVTLSCSPISGHRSVSWYQQTPGQGLQFLFEYFSETQRNKGNFPGRFSGRQFSNSRSEMNVSTLELGDSALYLCASSLSGVVTGELFFGEGSRLTVL.